A selection of T cell receptor beta chains follows, all from one sample in a study of T cell responses to AZD1222 COVID-19 vaccine. Measured with immunoSEQ multiplex PCR; TCRdb has only the in-frame clones, and not every one. Of about 140,000 clones listed, roughly 90% are singletons. The starting material was peripheral blood, obtained on day 0 of AZD1222 vaccination. Source of these receptors: an adult in good health. Each CDR3 is given with its conserved first and last residue. Fields, in order: J gene, V gene, clone size, D gene, CDR3 protein, CDR3 DNA. The D gene is left open where the match is weak. Size is omitted from some rows. Given values are once, few, many or a class for expanded clones.

j_gene: TRBJ2-7
v_gene: TRBV4-1
abundance: .
d_gene: TRBD1
CDR3aa: CASSQGQGDLYEQYF
CDR3nt: TGCGCCAGCAGCCAAGGACAGGGGGACCTCTACGAGCAGTACTTC

j_gene: TRBJ2-1
v_gene: TRBV7-8
abundance: once
d_gene: TRBD2
CDR3aa: CASSRGLASYNEQFF
CDR3nt: TGTGCCAGCAGCCGGGGACTAGCGTCCTACAATGAGCAGTTCTTC

j_gene: TRBJ1-5
v_gene: TRBV6-5
abundance: .
d_gene: .
CDR3aa: CASSPDRNQPQHF
CDR3nt: TGTGCCAGCAGTCCCGACCGAAATCAGCCCCAGCATTTT

j_gene: TRBJ2-5
v_gene: TRBV19
abundance: .
d_gene: TRBD1
CDR3aa: CASSARGQVPQETQYF
CDR3nt: TGTGCCAGTAGTGCCCGAGGACAGGTTCCTCAAGAGACCCAGTACTTC

j_gene: TRBJ2-7
v_gene: TRBV6-5
abundance: .
d_gene: .
CDR3aa: CASSYSSTQSYEQYF
CDR3nt: TGTGCCAGCAGTTACTCCTCAACGCAATCCTACGAGCAGTACTTC

j_gene: TRBJ1-6
v_gene: TRBV9
abundance: few
d_gene: .
CDR3aa: CASSPRGVDSPLHF
CDR3nt: TGTGCCAGCAGCCCCCGCGGGGTAGATTCACCCCTCCACTTT

j_gene: TRBJ1-5
v_gene: TRBV5-8
abundance: .
d_gene: .
CDR3aa: CASSKGDTEDQPQHF
CDR3nt: TGTGCCAGCAGCAAGGGGGACACCGAGGATCAGCCCCAGCATTTT

j_gene: TRBJ2-7
v_gene: TRBV30
abundance: .
d_gene: .
CDR3aa: CAWGNRVLAYEQYF
CDR3nt: TGTGCCTGGGGAAACAGGGTATTGGCCTACGAGCAGTACTTC

j_gene: TRBJ2-1
v_gene: TRBV7-7
abundance: .
d_gene: .
CDR3aa: CASSLERAGANEQFF
CDR3nt: TGTGCCAGCAGCTTAGAACGGGCGGGCGCCAATGAGCAGTTCTTC

j_gene: TRBJ2-1
v_gene: TRBV24-1
abundance: .
d_gene: .
CDR3aa: CATASSWNRNEQFF
CDR3nt: TGTGCCACCGCCTCTAGTTGGAACAGGAATGAGCAGTTCTTC

j_gene: TRBJ1-2
v_gene: TRBV5-6
abundance: .
d_gene: .
CDR3aa: CASSLTGRDEAF
CDR3nt: TGTGCCAGCAGCCTGACGGGACGGGACGAAGCCTTC